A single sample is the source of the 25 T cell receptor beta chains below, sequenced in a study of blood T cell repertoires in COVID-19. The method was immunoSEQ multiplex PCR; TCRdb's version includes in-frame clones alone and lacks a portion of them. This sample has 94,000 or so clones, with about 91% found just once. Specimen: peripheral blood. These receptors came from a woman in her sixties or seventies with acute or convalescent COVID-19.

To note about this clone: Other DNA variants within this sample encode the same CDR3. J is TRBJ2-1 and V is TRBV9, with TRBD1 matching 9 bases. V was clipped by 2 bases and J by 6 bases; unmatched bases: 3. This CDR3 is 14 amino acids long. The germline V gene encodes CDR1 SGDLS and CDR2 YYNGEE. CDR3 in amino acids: CASSVGTGFNEQFF. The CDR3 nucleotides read TGTGCCAGCAGCGTCGGGACAGGGTTCAATGAGCAGTTCTTC.

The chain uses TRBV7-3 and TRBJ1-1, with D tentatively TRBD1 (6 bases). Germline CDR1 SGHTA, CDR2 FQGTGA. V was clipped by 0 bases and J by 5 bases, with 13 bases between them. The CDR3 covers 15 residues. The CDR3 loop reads CASSLTSDRRTEAFF. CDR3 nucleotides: TGTGCCAGCAGCTTAACATCCGACAGGCGGACTGAAGCTTTCTTT. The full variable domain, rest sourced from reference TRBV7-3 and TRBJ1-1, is GAGVSQTPSNKVTEKGKYVELRCDPISGHTALYWYRQSLGQGPEFLIYFQGTGAADDSGLPNDRFFAVRPEGSVSTLKIQRTERGDSAVYLCASSLTSDRRTEAFFGQGTRLTVV.

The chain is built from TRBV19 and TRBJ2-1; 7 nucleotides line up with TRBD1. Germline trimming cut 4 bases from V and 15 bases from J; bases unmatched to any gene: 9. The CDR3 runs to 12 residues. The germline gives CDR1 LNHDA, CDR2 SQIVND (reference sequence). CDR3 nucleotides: TGTGCCAGTAGTACCGACAGGGTTAGTGTGTTCTTC. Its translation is CASSTDRVSVFF.

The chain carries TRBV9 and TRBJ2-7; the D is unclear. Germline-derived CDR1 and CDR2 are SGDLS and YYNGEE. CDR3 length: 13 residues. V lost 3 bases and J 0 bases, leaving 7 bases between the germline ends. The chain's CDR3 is CASSGGISYEQYF. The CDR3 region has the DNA TGTGCCAGCAGCGGAGGAATCTCCTACGAGCAGTACTTC. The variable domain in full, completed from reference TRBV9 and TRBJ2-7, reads DSGVTQTPKHLITATGQRVTLRCSPRSGDLSVYWYQQSLDQGLQFLIQYYNGEERAKGNILERFSAQQFPDLHSELNLSSLELGDSALYFCASSGGISYEQYFGPGTRLTVT.

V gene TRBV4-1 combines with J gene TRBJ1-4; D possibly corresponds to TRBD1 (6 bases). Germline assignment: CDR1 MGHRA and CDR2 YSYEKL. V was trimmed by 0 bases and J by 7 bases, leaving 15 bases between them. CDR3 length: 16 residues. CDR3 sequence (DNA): TGCGCCAGCAGCCAAGATGGTAGCGGGGGCGGTGAAAAACTGTTTTTT. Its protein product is CASSQDGSGGGEKLFF.

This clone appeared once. As DNA, the CDR3 is TGTGCCAGCAGTGAAACGGGAGTTAGCACAGATACGCAGTATTTT. Its translation is CASSETGVSTDTQYF. J is TRBJ2-3 and V is TRBV25-1; D is perhaps TRBD2 (6 bases). Germline CDR1 MGHDK, CDR2 SYGVNS. The CDR3 loop spans 15 amino acids. Trimming took off 2 bases at V and 0 bases at J, with 9 bases between the two ends.

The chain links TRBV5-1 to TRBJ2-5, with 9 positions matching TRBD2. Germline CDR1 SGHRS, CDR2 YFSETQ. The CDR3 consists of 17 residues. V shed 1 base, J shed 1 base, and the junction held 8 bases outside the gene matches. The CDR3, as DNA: TGCGCCAGCAGCTTGAATTATCCGGGACTAGCCCAAGAGACCCAGTACTTC. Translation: CASSLNYPGLAQETQYF.

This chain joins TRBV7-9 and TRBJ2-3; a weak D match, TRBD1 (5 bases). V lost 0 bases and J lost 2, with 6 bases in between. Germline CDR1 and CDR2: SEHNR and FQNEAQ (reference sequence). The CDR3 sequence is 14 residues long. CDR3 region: CASSLAGATDTQYF. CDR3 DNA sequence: TGTGCCAGCAGCTTAGCAGGGGCCACAGATACGCAGTATTTT.

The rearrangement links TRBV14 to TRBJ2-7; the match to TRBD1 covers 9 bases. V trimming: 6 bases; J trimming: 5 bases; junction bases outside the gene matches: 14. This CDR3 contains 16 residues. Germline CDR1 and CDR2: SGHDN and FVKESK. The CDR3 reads CASSKGASGTGHEQYF. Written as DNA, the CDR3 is TGTGCCAGCAGTAAAGGGGCCTCCGGGACAGGGCACGAGCAGTACTTC.

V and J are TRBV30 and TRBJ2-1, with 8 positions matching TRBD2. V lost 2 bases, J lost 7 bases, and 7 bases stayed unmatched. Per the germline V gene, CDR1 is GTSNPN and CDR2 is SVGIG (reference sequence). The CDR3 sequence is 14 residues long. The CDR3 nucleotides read TGTGCCTGGAGTTACGGGGGGGCGGGGAATGAGCAGTTCTTC. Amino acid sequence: CAWSYGGAGNEQFF.

CDR3: CASSLVEGRELFF. CDR3 nucleotides: TGTGCCAGCAGCTTAGTGGAGGGCCGGGAGCTGTTTTTT. The chain has TRBV7-6 and TRBJ2-2; D perhaps matches TRBD2 (6 bases). With 1 base removed from V and 9 bases from J, the gap between germline ends came to 9 bases. Germline V gives CDR1 SGHVS, CDR2 FNYEAQ. The CDR3 consists of 13 residues.

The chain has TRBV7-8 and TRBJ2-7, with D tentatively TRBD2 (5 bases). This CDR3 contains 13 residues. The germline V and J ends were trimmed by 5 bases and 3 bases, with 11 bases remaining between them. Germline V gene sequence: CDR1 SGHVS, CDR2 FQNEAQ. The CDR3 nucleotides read TGTGCCAGCAGCGTGCTAGCCCACTACGAGCAGTACTTC. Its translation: CASSVLAHYEQYF.

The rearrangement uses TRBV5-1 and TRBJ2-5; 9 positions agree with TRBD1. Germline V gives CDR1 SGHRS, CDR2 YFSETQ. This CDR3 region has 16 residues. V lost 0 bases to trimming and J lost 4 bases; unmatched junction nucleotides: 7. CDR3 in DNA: TGCGCCAGCAGCTTGGTAGGACAGGGGACGGCAGAGACCCAGTACTTC. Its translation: CASSLVGQGTAETQYF.

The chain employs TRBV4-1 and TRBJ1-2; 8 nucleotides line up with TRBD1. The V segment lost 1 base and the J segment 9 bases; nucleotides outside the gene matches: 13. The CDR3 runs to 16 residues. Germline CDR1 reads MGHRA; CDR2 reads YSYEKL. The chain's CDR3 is CASSQVHGTGFASYTF. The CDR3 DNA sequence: TGCGCCAGCAGCCAAGTGCATGGGACAGGATTTGCGAGCTACACCTTC.

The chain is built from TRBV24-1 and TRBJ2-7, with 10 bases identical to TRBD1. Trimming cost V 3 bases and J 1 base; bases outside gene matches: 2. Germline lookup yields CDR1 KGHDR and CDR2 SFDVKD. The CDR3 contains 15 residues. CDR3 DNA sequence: TGTGCCACCAGTGATACGGGACAGGGGTCCTACGAGCAGTACTTC. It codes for CATSDTGQGSYEQYF.

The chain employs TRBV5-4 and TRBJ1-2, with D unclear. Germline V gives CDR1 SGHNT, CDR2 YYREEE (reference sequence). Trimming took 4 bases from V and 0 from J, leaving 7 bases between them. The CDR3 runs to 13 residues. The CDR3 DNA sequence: TGTGCCAGCAGCCAGGAAACTAACTATGGCTACACCTTC. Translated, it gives CASSQETNYGYTF. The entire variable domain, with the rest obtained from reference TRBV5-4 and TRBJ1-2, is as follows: ETGVTQSPTHLIKTRGQQVTLRCSSQSGHNTVSWYQQALGQGPQFIFQYYREEENGRGNFPPRFSGLQFPNYSSELNVNALELDDSALYLCASSQETNYGYTFGSGTRLTVV.

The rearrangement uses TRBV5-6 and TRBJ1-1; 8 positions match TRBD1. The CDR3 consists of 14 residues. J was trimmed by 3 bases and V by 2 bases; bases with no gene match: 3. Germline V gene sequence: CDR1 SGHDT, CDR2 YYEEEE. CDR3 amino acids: CASSFGQGDTEAFF. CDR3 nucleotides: TGTGCCAGCAGCTTTGGACAGGGTGACACTGAAGCTTTCTTT.

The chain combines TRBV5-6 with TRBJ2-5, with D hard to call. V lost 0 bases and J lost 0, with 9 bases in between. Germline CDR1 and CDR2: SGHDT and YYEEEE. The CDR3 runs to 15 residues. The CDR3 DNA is TGTGCCAGCAGCTTGGCCGGCGGAAACCAAGAGACCCAGTACTTC. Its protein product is CASSLAGGNQETQYF.

CDR3 loop: CASSLSTGGTDTQYF. The CDR3 DNA is TGTGCCAGCTCACTCTCGACAGGGGGCACAGATACGCAGTATTTT. This chain links TRBV18 with TRBJ2-3; 8 bases agree with TRBD1. Germline trimming cut 4 bases from V and 1 base from J; bases unmatched to any gene: 4. CDR1 and CDR2 from the germline V gene are KGHSH and LQKENI. The CDR3 has 15 amino acids.

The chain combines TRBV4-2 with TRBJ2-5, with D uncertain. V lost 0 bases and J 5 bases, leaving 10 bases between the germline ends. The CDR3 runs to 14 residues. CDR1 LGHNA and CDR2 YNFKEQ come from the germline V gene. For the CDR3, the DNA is TGTGCCAGCAGCCAAGAGGAAACCGGGGAGACCCAGTACTTC. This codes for CASSQEETGETQYF.

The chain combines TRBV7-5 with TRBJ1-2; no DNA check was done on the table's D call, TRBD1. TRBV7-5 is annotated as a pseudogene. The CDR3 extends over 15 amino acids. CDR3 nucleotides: TGTGTCAGAGTCTTAAAAGGGGCGCATGACTATGGCTACACCTTC. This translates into CVRVLKGAHDYGYTF.

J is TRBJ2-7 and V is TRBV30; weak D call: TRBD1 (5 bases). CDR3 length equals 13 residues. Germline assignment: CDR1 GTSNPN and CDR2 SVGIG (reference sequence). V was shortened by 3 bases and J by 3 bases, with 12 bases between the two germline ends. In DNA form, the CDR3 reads TGTGCCTGGAGCCCCCAGGGTCTCTACGAGCAGTACTTC. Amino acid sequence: CAWSPQGLYEQYF.

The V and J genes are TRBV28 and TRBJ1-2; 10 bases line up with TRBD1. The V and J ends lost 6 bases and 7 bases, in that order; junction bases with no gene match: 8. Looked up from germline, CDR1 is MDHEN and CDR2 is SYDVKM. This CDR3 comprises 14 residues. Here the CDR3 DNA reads TGTGCCAGCAGGCCGACAGGGGGCGCTTCTGGCTACACCTTC. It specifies CASRPTGGASGYTF.

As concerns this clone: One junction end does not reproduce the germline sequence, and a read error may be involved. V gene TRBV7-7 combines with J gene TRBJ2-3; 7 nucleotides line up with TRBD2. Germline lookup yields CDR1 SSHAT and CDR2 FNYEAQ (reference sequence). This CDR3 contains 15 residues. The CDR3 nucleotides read TGTGCTAGCAGACCTCTTAGCGGGAGCACAGATACGCAGTATTTT. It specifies CASRPLSGSTDTQYF.

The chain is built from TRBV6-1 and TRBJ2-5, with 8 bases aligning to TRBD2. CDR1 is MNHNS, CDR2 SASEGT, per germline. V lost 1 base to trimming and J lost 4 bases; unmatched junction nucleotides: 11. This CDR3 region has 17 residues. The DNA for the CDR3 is TGTGCCAGCAGTGAAGGGGCGGGGGGCGGGGGCGGAGAGACCCAGTACTTC. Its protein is CASSEGAGGGGGETQYF.